A selection of T cell receptor beta chains follows, all from one sample in a study of cytomegalovirus exposure and HLA in healthy donors. Libraries were prepared by immunoSEQ multiplex PCR; TCRdb keeps only in-frame clonotypes and omits some of them. The sample yields some 170,000 clones, roughly 82% seen once. Sample: PBMCs. The receptors shown here come from a woman aged 45-65 years in good health and CMV-seropositive. Both conserved end residues are part of each CDR3. A D gene is named only where the DNA matches it firmly. Where a row states a size, it is once, few, many or the class of an expanded clone; other rows omit it.

d_gene	abundance	j_gene	v_gene	CDR3nt	CDR3aa
-	-	TRBJ1-4	TRBV23-1	TGCGCCAGCAGTCAAGATCGGGAAAAACTGTTTTTT	CASSQDREKLFF
-	-	TRBJ2-3	TRBV7-3	TGTGCCAGCAGCTTACAGGGGACAGATACGCAGTATTTT	CASSLQGTDTQYF
-	few	TRBJ2-2	TRBV10-1	TGCGCCAGCAGTGAGTCGGCGGTCGGGGAGCTGTTTTTT	CASSESAVGELFF
TRBD2	-	TRBJ2-1	TRBV7-2	TGTGCCAGCAGCTTTGAGCTAGCGGGGGTCCATGAGCAGTTCTTC	CASSFELAGVHEQFF
-	once	TRBJ1-6	TRBV5-6	TGTGCCAGCAGCTTGGAGGCAGGTAATTCACCCCTCCACTTT	CASSLEAGNSPLHF
TRBD1	once	TRBJ2-7	TRBV6-6	TGTGCCAGCAGTTACGGGACAGCATCATCCTACGAGCAGTACTTC	CASSYGTASSYEQYF
-	few	TRBJ1-1	TRBV20-1	TGCAGTGCGAGGGAGAACACTGAAGCTTTCTTT	CSARENTEAFF
TRBD1	-	TRBJ2-1	TRBV6-1	TGTGCCAGCAGTCCCCGGACAGGGGAGGGCAATGAGCAGTTCTTC	CASSPRTGEGNEQFF
TRBD2	-	TRBJ2-3	TRBV7-9	TGTTCCAGCAGCTTACTACGGACTAGCGGGGGGGGCACAGATACGCAGTATTTT	CSSSLLRTSGGGTDTQYF
-	-	TRBJ2-3	TRBV19	TGTGCCAGTAGTATAGGATATGGAGACACAGATACGCAGTATTTT	CASSIGYGDTDTQYF
-	-	TRBJ1-5	TRBV27	TGTGCCAGCAGTTTAAGCTTGGGCAATCAGCCCCAGCATTTT	CASSLSLGNQPQHF
-	-	TRBJ2-1	TRBV10-2	TGCGCCAGCACCCTGGACTCCCGTCAAAAGCAGTTCTTC	CASTLDSRQKQFF
-	-	TRBJ1-6	TRBV6-1	TGTGCCAGCAGTGAAGGGCCGCAGAAGAATTCACCCCTCCACTTT	CASSEGPQKNSPLHF
TRBD1	-	TRBJ2-5	TRBV9	TGTGCCTCAGGGGGACACCAAGAGACCCAGTACTTC	CASGGHQETQYF
TRBD1	-	TRBJ2-1	TRBV29-1	TGCAGCGTTGCCCGACAGGGGCTCAATGAGCAGTTCTTC	CSVARQGLNEQFF
TRBD1	-	TRBJ1-2	TRBV19	TGTGCCAGTAGTATAGAGGGACAGGGGAACTATGGCTACACCTTC	CASSIEGQGNYGYTF
TRBD2	-	TRBJ2-2	TRBV19	TGTGCCAGTAGTCGAGCGGGGGGCTCGAACACCGGGGAGCTGTTTTTT	CASSRAGGSNTGELFF
-	-	TRBJ1-1	TRBV10-3	TGTGCCATCAGTGAGTCCTTTCAGGGGCGCGCTGAAGCTTTCTTT	CAISESFQGRAEAFF
TRBD1	-	TRBJ1-2	TRBV29-1	TGCAGCGCCAGGGGGGTTCGCGGCTACACCTTC	CSARGVRGYTF
-	-	TRBJ2-3	TRBV10-3	TGTGCCATCAGAAGCCCCGGGGGAAGCACAGATACGCAGTATTTT	CAIRSPGGSTDTQYF
-	-	TRBJ2-3	TRBV2	TGTGCCAGCAGTACCGGACAAGTGAGAACAGATACGCAGTATTTT	CASSTGQVRTDTQYF
-	few	TRBJ1-2	TRBV5-4	TGTGCCAGCAGTTCTGGGGCAGGAACATATTCCTATGGCTACACCTTC	CASSSGAGTYSYGYTF
TRBD1	-	TRBJ1-6	TRBV10-3	TGTGCCATCAGAACAGACAGGGGGGCACCCCTCCACTTT	CAIRTDRGAPLHF
TRBD1	-	TRBJ1-2	TRBV7-9	TGTTCCAGCAGCTCTCTAGACAGGGGGCGTGACACTAACTATGGCTACACCTTC	CSSSSLDRGRDTNYGYTF
-	-	TRBJ2-7	TRBV7-6	TGTGCCAGCAGCCCAGACGACGGGGGCTCCTACGAGCAGTACTTC	CASSPDDGGSYEQYF
TRBD2	-	TRBJ2-7	TRBV19	TGTGCCAGTAGTTGGGGGGGAGCCTACGAGCAGTACTTC	CASSWGGAYEQYF
TRBD1	few	TRBJ2-7	TRBV5-1	TGCGCCAGCAGCGTGAAAAGCCCTGGACAGGGGGCCAACGAGCAGTACTTC	CASSVKSPGQGANEQYF
TRBD1	-	TRBJ1-5	TRBV19	TGTGCCAGTAGTCCTCCGGGACAGGGTGTTCGGGGCAATCAGCCCCAGCATTTT	CASSPPGQGVRGNQPQHF
-	-	TRBJ2-3	TRBV5-4	TGTGCCAGCAGCTCGGTAGCGGGCACAGATACGCAGTATTTT	CASSSVAGTDTQYF
TRBD1	-	TRBJ1-1	TRBV5-1	TGCGCCAGCAGCTTACAGGGGTCTGAAGCTTTCTTT	CASSLQGSEAFF
-	few	TRBJ2-1	TRBV6-5	TGTGCCAGCAGTTATACGACTGGATATGAGCAGTTCTTC	CASSYTTGYEQFF
-	-	TRBJ2-7	TRBV27	TGTGCCAGCGGTGAGATGTACTACGAGCAGTACTTC	CASGEMYYEQYF
TRBD1	-	TRBJ1-2	TRBV6-5	TGTGCCAGCAAGGGACAGGGCTATGGCTACACCTTC	CASKGQGYGYTF
TRBD1	-	TRBJ1-1	TRBV19	TGTGCCAGTAGTAACGTCCGACAGGGGTTCGGCGAAGCTTTCTTT	CASSNVRQGFGEAFF
TRBD2	-	TRBJ2-5	TRBV9	TGTGCCAGCAGCGTGGGAGCGGGGGGCTCGACCCAAGAGACCCAGTACTTC	CASSVGAGGSTQETQYF
TRBD1	-	TRBJ1-4	TRBV5-1	TGCGCCAGCAGCGAATATCCGGGACAGACGGGAGAAAAACTGTTTTTT	CASSEYPGQTGEKLFF
-	-	TRBJ1-4	TRBV4-2	TGTGCCAGCAGCCAAGATTTGCCGGGGGGGGCTAATGAAAAACTGTTTTTT	CASSQDLPGGANEKLFF
-	-	TRBJ1-5	TRBV19	TGTGCCAGTAGTATCGCCGCCGGGAGGGTTGAATATCAGCCCCAGCATTTT	CASSIAAGRVEYQPQHF
TRBD2	few	TRBJ2-2	TRBV7-6	TGTGCCAGCAGCTTAGGCGGGGGAATTAACACCGGGGAGCTGTTTTTT	CASSLGGGINTGELFF
TRBD1	-	TRBJ1-1	TRBV5-1	TGCGCCAGCAGCAACCCAGGGGGTGATACTGAAGCTTTCTTT	CASSNPGGDTEAFF
TRBD2	-	TRBJ2-5	TRBV5-1	TGCGCCAGCAGCTTGCTTGGGGGGGTAGAGACCCAGTACTTC	CASSLLGGVETQYF
-	few	TRBJ1-2	TRBV4-1	TGCGCCAGCAGCCAAGATATCGGGTCTTACTATGGCTACACCTTC	CASSQDIGSYYGYTF
TRBD1	-	TRBJ1-5	TRBV10-3	TGTGCCACCCAGGGGGCGCGGGGCAATCAGCCCCAGCATTTT	CATQGARGNQPQHF
TRBD2	-	TRBJ2-2	TRBV7-8	TGTGCCAGCAGCCCGAGTCTAGCGGGGATGCCGAACACCGGGGAGCTGTTTTTT	CASSPSLAGMPNTGELFF
TRBD1	-	TRBJ1-1	TRBV18	TGTGCCAGCTCGAAAACCGGGACAGGGGACACTGAAGCTTTCTTT	CASSKTGTGDTEAFF
-	-	TRBJ1-2	TRBV15	TGTGCCACCAGTCAGAGGTCTAACTATGGCTACACCTTC	CATSQRSNYGYTF
-	few	TRBJ1-3	TRBV7-9	TGTGCCAGCAGCGCCTCGGGACAAACAAACACCATATATTTT	CASSASGQTNTIYF